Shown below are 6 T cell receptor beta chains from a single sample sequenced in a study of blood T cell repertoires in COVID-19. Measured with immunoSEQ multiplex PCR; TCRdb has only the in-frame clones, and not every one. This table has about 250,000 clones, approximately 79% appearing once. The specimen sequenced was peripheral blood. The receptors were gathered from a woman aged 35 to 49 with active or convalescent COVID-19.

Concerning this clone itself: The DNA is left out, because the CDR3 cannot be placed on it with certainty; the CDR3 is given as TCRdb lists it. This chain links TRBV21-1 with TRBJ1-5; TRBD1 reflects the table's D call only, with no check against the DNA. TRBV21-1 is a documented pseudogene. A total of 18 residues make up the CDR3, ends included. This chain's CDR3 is CASSKYLCRLDSNQPQHF.

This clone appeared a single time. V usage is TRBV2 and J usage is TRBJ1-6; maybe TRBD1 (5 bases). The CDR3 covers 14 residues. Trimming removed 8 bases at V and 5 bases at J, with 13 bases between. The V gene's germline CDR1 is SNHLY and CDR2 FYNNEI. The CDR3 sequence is CASGARGDNSPLHF. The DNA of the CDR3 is TGTGCCAGCGGGGCAAGGGGTGATAATTCACCCCTCCACTTT.

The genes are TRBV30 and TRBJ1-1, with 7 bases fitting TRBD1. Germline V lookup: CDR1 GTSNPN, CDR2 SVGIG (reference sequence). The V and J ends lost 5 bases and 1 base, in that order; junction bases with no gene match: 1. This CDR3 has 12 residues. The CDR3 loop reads CAWGQENTEAFF. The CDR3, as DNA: TGTGCCTGGGGACAGGAGAACACTGAAGCTTTCTTT.

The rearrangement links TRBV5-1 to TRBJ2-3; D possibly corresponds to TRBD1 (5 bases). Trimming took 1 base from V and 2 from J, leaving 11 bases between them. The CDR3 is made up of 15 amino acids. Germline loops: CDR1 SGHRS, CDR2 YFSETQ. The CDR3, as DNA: TGCGCCAGCAGCTTGTCCAGGGTCCTCACAGATACGCAGTATTTT. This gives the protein CASSLSRVLTDTQYF.

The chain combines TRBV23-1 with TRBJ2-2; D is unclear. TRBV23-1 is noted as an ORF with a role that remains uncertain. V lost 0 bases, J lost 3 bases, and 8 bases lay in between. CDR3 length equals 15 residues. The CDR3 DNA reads TGCGCCAGCAGTCAATCTTTCGGTCACACCGGGGAGCTGTTTTTT. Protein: CASSQSFGHTGELFF.

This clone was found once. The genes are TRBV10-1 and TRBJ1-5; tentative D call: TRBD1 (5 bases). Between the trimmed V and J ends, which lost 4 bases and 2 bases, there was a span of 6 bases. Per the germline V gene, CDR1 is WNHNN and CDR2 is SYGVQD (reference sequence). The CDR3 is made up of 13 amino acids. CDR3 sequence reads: CASSAGRNQPQHF. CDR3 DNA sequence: TGCGCCAGCAGTGCAGGGCGCAATCAGCCCCAGCATTTT.